A single sample gave rise to the 30 T cell receptor beta chains below, sequenced in a study of T cells in Graves' hyperthyroidism and ophthalmopathy. Amplification of TCR beta CDR3 regions used RNA as the template. First-round RT-PCR with HTBI primers amplified the TCR CDR3 region. TCRdb re-derived calls from the multiplex PCR reads in MiXCR, one entry per CDR3 protein. Of approximately 620,000 distinct CDR3 sequences listed, around 15% were seen once; the top ten hold about 3.5%. The sequenced sample was blood. These TCRs come from a woman in her thirties or forties with Graves' ophthalmopathy.

This clonotype appeared many times. The chain is built from TRBV5-1 and TRBJ2-5; D not certain. V lost 4 bases and J lost 5, with 9 bases in between. Germline CDR1 SGHRS, CDR2 YFSETQ. This CDR3 comprises 12 residues. The DNA of the CDR3 is TGCGCCAGCAGCGCGACGTCGGAGACCCAGTACTTC. As protein: CASSATSETQYF.

This clonotype has a count of ten or more. The rearrangement joins TRBV9 to TRBJ2-3, with 7 bases lining up with TRBD1. The V gene's germline CDR1 is SGDLS and CDR2 YYNGEE. This CDR3 is built from 18 residues. V trimming: 0 bases; J trimming: 2 bases; junction bases outside the gene matches: 12. The CDR3 bases are TGTGCCAGCAGCGTAGGACCCCATTCCGGGACAGTCACAGATACGCAGTATTTT. Translation: CASSVGPHSGTVTDTQYF.

This clonotype came up many times. The chain uses TRBV27 and TRBJ2-7; TRBD1 might be the D (6 bases). This CDR3 is built from 13 residues. CDR1 MNHEY and CDR2 SMNVEV come from the germline V gene (reference sequence). V was cut by 3 bases and J by 0 bases, with 6 bases left in between. The CDR3 reads CASSLGHSYEQYF. CDR3 bases: TGTGCCAGCAGTTTGGGACACTCCTACGAGCAGTACTTC.

This clonotype has a handful of counts. The junction and the germline gene differ at one end; a read error may be behind it. This chain links TRBV2 with TRBJ2-7, with TRBD2 matching over 10 bases. CDR1 is SNHLY and CDR2 is FYNNEI in the germline V gene. The CDR3 runs 14 residues. The CDR3 is CAISGLAASYEQYF. The CDR3 DNA follows: TGTGCCATCAGTGGACTAGCGGCGTCCTACGAGCAGTACTTC.

This clonotype was seen many times. The V and J genes are TRBV27 and TRBJ2-7, with 8 bases fitting TRBD2. From germline, CDR1 is MNHEY and CDR2 SMNVEV (reference sequence). CDR3 size: 18 residues. V was pared by 0 bases and J by 3 bases, with 13 bases of the junction left unmatched. The CDR3 coding sequence is TGTGCCAGCAGTTTATCGGCCCCATGGAGCGGGGGTATCTACGAGCAGTACTTC. Its protein is CASSLSAPWSGGIYEQYF.

This clonotype was found a few times. This chain connects TRBV27 to TRBJ2-5; no reliable D call. From germline, CDR1 is MNHEY and CDR2 SMNVEV (reference sequence). V lost 5 bases, J lost 7 bases, and 17 bases lay in between. The CDR3 totals 14 residues. CDR3 loop: CASSDLRTAGTQYF. DNA of the CDR3: TGTGCCAGCAGTGACCTTCGGACGGCAGGGACCCAGTACTTC.

This clonotype was observed at least ten times. The V and J genes are TRBV7-2 and TRBJ2-7; D is unclear. The ends were cut back, 5 bases at V and 2 bases at J, with 13 bases in the middle. Germline assignment: CDR1 SGHTA and CDR2 FQGNSA. The CDR3 spans 14 residues. The CDR3 region has the DNA TGTGCCAGCAGCCCCCGATGGGAAACCTACGAGCAGTACTTC. It translates to CASSPRWETYEQYF.

The rearrangement links TRBV5-1 to TRBJ1-6; D not resolved. V was cut by 0 bases and J by 5 bases, with 12 bases left in between. Germline V CDR1 and CDR2: SGHRS, YFSETQ. This CDR3 has 16 residues. The CDR3 protein is CASSLVGGPDNSPLHF. As DNA, the CDR3 is TGCGCCAGCAGCTTGGTAGGCGGACCCGATAATTCACCCCTCCACTTT. Supplemented by reference TRBV5-1 and TRBJ1-6, the full variable domain reads KAGVTQTPRYLIKTRGQQVTLSCSPISGHRSVSWYQQTPGQGLQFLFEYFSETQRNKGNFPGRFSGRQFSNSRSEMNVSTLELGDSALYLCASSLVGGPDNSPLHFGNGTRLTVT.

This clonotype was counted ten times or more. V usage is TRBV27 and J usage is TRBJ2-5; 8 positions agree with TRBD2. Germline V gene lookup returns CDR1 MNHEY and CDR2 SMNVEV (reference sequence). The trim removed 5 bases at V and 2 bases at J, leaving 10 bases unmatched. The CDR3 has 16 residues. The chain's CDR3 is CASSRRREREQETQYF. The CDR3 DNA reads as TGTGCCAGCAGTCGGCGCCGGGAGCGGGAGCAAGAGACCCAGTACTTC.

This clonotype has a count of ten or more. The chain carries TRBV6-2 or TRBV6-3 and TRBJ2-1; 7 positions agree with TRBD2. J lost 6 bases, V lost 5 bases, and 10 bases had no gene match. CDR1 and CDR2 from the germline V gene are MNHEY and SVGEGT. The CDR3 runs to 15 residues. CDR3 loop: CASSPHATSVNEQFF. Here the CDR3 DNA reads TGTGCCAGCAGTCCCCATGCAACTAGCGTCAATGAGCAGTTCTTC.

The sample holds a few counts of this clonotype. The J gene is TRBJ2-3, the V gene TRBV5-1, with 7 bases fitting TRBD2. The trim removed 1 base at V and 4 bases at J, leaving 6 bases unmatched. CDR1 and CDR2 (germline): SGHRS, YFSETQ. CDR3 length: 15 residues. The CDR3: CASSLWAGVSDTQYF. DNA for the CDR3: TGCGCCAGCAGCTTGTGGGCGGGAGTATCAGATACGCAGTATTTT.

The chain recombines TRBV29-1 with TRBJ2-5, with 8 bases aligning to TRBD1. J lost 0 bases, V lost 7 bases, and 7 bases had no gene match. The CDR3 runs 14 residues. Germline V gene sequence: CDR1 SQVTM, CDR2 ANQGSEA. In DNA form, the CDR3 reads TGCAGCGCCGGACAGGGATCCTACCAAGAGACCCAGTACTTC. It specifies CSAGQGSYQETQYF.

This chain links TRBV15 with TRBJ1-3, with 7 bases aligning to TRBD1. This CDR3 has 12 amino acids. Germline V gene data show CDR1 as LNHNV and CDR2 as YYDKDF (reference sequence). V trimming: 5 bases; J trimming: 8 bases; junction bases outside the gene matches: 3. CDR3 protein: CATSPQGDTIYF. CDR3 in DNA: TGTGCCACCAGCCCCCAGGGGGACACCATATATTTT.

This clonotype was detected ten times or more. DNA for the CDR3: TGCAGTGCTAGTGGGCAGGGTAACTTAGATCAGCCCCAGCATTTT. Translating it yields CSASGQGNLDQPQHF. V gene TRBV20-1 combines with J gene TRBJ1-5; possibly TRBD1 for D (5 bases). V lost 3 bases, J lost 5 bases, and 17 bases lay in between. Germline V lookup: CDR1 DFQATT, CDR2 SNEGSKA (reference sequence). This CDR3 contains 15 residues.

This clonotype occurred many times. This chain connects TRBV20-1 to TRBJ2-3; the D gene is possibly TRBD2 (7 bases). Per the germline V gene, CDR1 is DFQATT and CDR2 is SNEGSKA (reference sequence). The CDR3 totals 14 residues. Trimming took off 6 bases at V and 5 bases at J, with 18 bases between the two ends. This CDR3 is CSARRRGRGDTQYF. In DNA form, the CDR3 reads TGCAGTGCCCGTAGGAGGGGGAGGGGAGATACGCAGTATTTT.

The V and J genes are TRBV15 and TRBJ2-5; 11 bases match TRBD2. The ends lost 1 base at V and 2 bases at J; junction bases unmatched: 6. Germline CDR1 and CDR2: LNHNV and YYDKDF (reference sequence). CDR3 length equals 17 residues. CDR3 region: CATSRATSGDEQETQYF. The DNA for the CDR3 is TGTGCCACCAGCAGAGCGACTAGCGGGGATGAACAAGAGACCCAGTACTTC. Together with reference TRBV15 and TRBJ2-5, the CDR3 gives the full variable domain: DAMVIQNPRYQVTQFGKPVTLSCSQTLNHNVMYWYQQKSSQAPKLLFHYYDKDFNNEADTPDNFQSRRPNTSFCFLDIRSPGLGDTAMYLCATSRATSGDEQETQYFGPGTRLLVL.

This clonotype was recorded at least ten times. This rearrangement joins TRBV3-1 to TRBJ2-1; the match to TRBD2 covers 7 bases. Germline values: CDR1 LGHDT, CDR2 YNNKEL (reference sequence). The trim removed 0 bases at V and 0 bases at J, leaving 11 bases unmatched. There are 19 residues in the CDR3. This chain's CDR3 is CASSQDRGLVYYSYNEQFF. Written as DNA, the CDR3 is TGTGCCAGCAGCCAAGATAGAGGACTAGTTTACTACTCCTACAATGAGCAGTTCTTC.

This clonotype was observed at least ten times. This chain connects TRBV2 to TRBJ2-1, with 12 bases identical to TRBD2. Losses at the gene ends were 0 bases for V and 5 bases for J; bases not matched to a gene: 2. The CDR3 runs 16 residues. Germline values: CDR1 SNHLY, CDR2 FYNNEI. The DNA for the CDR3 is TGTGCCAGCAGTGAAGCGGCTAGCGGGGGGGACAATGAGCAGTTCTTC. Translation gives CASSEAASGGDNEQFF.

This clonotype showed up many times. The V gene is TRBV12-3 or TRBV12-4, the J gene TRBJ2-3, with 8 bases fitting TRBD1. The trim removed 6 bases at V and 8 bases at J, leaving 7 bases unmatched. The CDR3 runs 13 residues. The DNA for the CDR3 is TGTGCCAGCAGGGGACAGGTTCATGGTACGCAGTATTTT. Its translation is CASRGQVHGTQYF.

Only a few counts were recorded for this clonotype. The V gene is TRBV18, the J gene TRBJ2-5; the D gene is possibly TRBD1 (5 bases). Deletions cut 1 base from V and 12 bases from J, with 18 bases between. Germline V lookup: CDR1 KGHSH, CDR2 LQKENI. The CDR3 covers 14 residues. The CDR3 coding sequence is TGTGCCAGCTCACCACAGGCGGACACCAAGTCCGAGTACTTC. Translated: CASSPQADTKSEYF.

This clonotype was recorded at least ten times. V is TRBV30 and J is TRBJ2-7, with D tentatively TRBD2 (5 bases). The V end lost 0 bases, the J end lost 7 bases, and 16 bases lay between the germline ends. The CDR3 covers 14 residues. From germline, CDR1 is GTSNPN and CDR2 SVGIG (reference sequence). The DNA for the CDR3 is TGTGCCTGGAGTGTACTAGGCGGCGTGGCAGAGCAGTACTTC. Translation: CAWSVLGGVAEQYF.

In this sample, this clonotype turned up a few times. The chain joins TRBV6-1 to TRBJ1-3; no clear D gene. The germline V and J ends were trimmed by 6 bases and 1 base, with 13 bases remaining between them. CDR1 MNHNS and CDR2 SASEGT come from the germline V gene. The CDR3 runs 15 residues. Here the CDR3 reads CASRAGAGSGNTIYF. The CDR3 nucleotides read TGTGCCAGCAGGGCAGGCGCTGGTTCTGGAAACACCATATATTTT.

In its sample, this clonotype was seen a few times. The gene calls are TRBV6-1 and TRBJ2-1; 12 bases line up with TRBD2. With V trimmed by 6 bases and J by 5 bases, 8 bases remained unmatched. Germline CDR1 MNHNS, CDR2 SASEGT. The CDR3 has 16 residues. CDR3 in DNA: TGTGCCAGCAGATGGACTAGCGGGAATCTCGACAATGAGCAGTTCTTC. It specifies CASRWTSGNLDNEQFF.

This clonotype has at least ten counts. This chain links TRBV28 with TRBJ2-3; D may be TRBD2 (5 bases). The ends were cut back, 3 bases at V and 7 bases at J, with 11 bases in the middle. This CDR3 contains 13 residues. Per germline, CDR1 MDHEN and CDR2 SYDVKM. CDR3 sequence (DNA): TGTGCCAGCAGTTTCGGACTTGACTATACGCAGTATTTT. It is translated as CASSFGLDYTQYF.

The V call is TRBV7-9, the J call TRBJ1-5; no definite D call. This CDR3 has 13 residues. Trimming removed 3 bases from V and 3 bases from J, with 6 bases in between. Germline V CDR1 and CDR2: SEHNR, FQNEAQ (reference sequence). CDR3 residues: CASSLKLNQPQHF. CDR3 DNA: TGTGCCAGCAGCTTGAAGCTCAATCAGCCCCAGCATTTT.

Only a few counts were recorded for this clonotype. The chain carries TRBV5-1 and TRBJ1-1; possible D gene TRBD1, 5 bases. The CDR3 has 14 residues. V dropped 3 bases and J dropped 5 bases, with 14 bases sitting between them. Germline loops: CDR1 SGHRS, CDR2 YFSETQ. In DNA form, the CDR3 reads TGCGCCAGCAGCTCGGGGACTCTTACGACTGAAGCTTTCTTT. Protein: CASSSGTLTTEAFF.

Comment on this clonotype: This CDR3 fails to terminate in the conserved phenylalanine or tryptophan, so it likely reflects a read error. The chain recombines TRBV15 with TRBJ2-3; 9 bases fit TRBD2. Germline CDR1 LNHNV, CDR2 YYDKDF (reference sequence). This CDR3 is built from 17 residues. V lost 4 bases and J lost 1; bases outside the gene matches: 9. CDR3 in DNA: TGTGCCACCAGCAACTCCCGGACTAGCGACCGCACAGATACGCAGTATCTT. Translating it yields CATSNSRTSDRTDTQYL.

The gene calls are TRBV5-1 and TRBJ2-1; 8 bases are shared with TRBD1. This CDR3 is 14 amino acids long. CDR1 is SGHRS and CDR2 is YFSETQ in the germline V gene. V shed 6 bases, J shed 6 bases, and the junction held 8 bases outside the gene matches. In DNA form, the CDR3 reads TGCGCCAGCAAGGCGGGACAGGCCGTCAATGAGCAGTTCTTC. Its protein product is CASKAGQAVNEQFF. Filled out from reference TRBV5-1 and TRBJ2-1, the complete variable domain reads KAGVTQTPRYLIKTRGQQVTLSCSPISGHRSVSWYQQTPGQGLQFLFEYFSETQRNKGNFPGRFSGRQFSNSRSEMNVSTLELGDSALYLCASKAGQAVNEQFFGPGTRLTVL.

This clonotype was picked up a small number of times. The V call is TRBV2, the J call TRBJ1-4; the D is unclear. The ends were cut back, 2 bases at V and 4 bases at J, with 11 bases in the middle. This CDR3 is built from 15 residues. Germline V gives CDR1 SNHLY, CDR2 FYNNEI. CDR3 bases: TGTGCCAGCAGTGAACGGAGGCAGGTTAATGAAAAACTGTTTTTT. Protein sequence: CASSERRQVNEKLFF.

This clonotype has a handful of counts. The chain carries TRBV5-1 and TRBJ1-3; 9 bases are shared with TRBD1. The CDR3 spans 16 residues. Germline loops: CDR1 SGHRS, CDR2 YFSETQ. V gave up 4 bases and J gave up 4 bases; unmatched junction bases: 9. CDR3 in amino acids: CASSAKTGGTGNTIYF. The CDR3 DNA reads as TGCGCCAGCAGCGCAAAGACAGGGGGAACGGGAAACACCATATATTTT.